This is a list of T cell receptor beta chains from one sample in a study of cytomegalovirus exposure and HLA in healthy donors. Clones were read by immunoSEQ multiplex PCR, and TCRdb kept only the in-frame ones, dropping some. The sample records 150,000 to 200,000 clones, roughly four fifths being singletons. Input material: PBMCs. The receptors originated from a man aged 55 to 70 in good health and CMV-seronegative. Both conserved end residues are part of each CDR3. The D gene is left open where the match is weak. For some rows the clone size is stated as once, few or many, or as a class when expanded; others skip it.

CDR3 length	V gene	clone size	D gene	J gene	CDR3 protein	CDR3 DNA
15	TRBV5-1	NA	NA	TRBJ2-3	CASSLQGLFTDTQYF	TGCGCCAGCAGCTTGCAGGGCCTCTTCACAGATACGCAGTATTTT
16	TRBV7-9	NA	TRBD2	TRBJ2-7	CASSLAIAGGPYEQYF	TGTGCCAGCAGCTTAGCTATAGCGGGAGGGCCCTACGAGCAGTACTTC
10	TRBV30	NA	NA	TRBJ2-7	CAWSRDEQYF	TGTGCCTGGAGTCGGGACGAGCAGTACTTC
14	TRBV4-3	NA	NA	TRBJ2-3	CASSQETSTDTQYF	TGCGCCAGCAGCCAAGAAACCAGTACAGATACGCAGTATTTT
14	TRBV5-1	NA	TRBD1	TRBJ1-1	CASSLRQGSTEAFF	TGCGCCAGCAGCTTAAGACAGGGGAGCACTGAAGCTTTCTTT
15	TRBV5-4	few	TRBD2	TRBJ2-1	CASSFGGSIDNEQFF	TGTGCCAGCAGCTTCGGCGGGAGTATCGACAATGAGCAGTTCTTC
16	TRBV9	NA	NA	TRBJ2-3	CASSGPTSYSTDTQYF	TGTGCCAGCAGCGGACCGACTAGTTATAGCACAGATACGCAGTATTTT
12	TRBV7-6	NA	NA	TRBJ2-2	CASSSLTGELFF	TGTGCCAGCAGCTCCCTCACCGGGGAGCTGTTTTTT
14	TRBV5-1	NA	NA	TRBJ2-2	CASRTATLTGELFF	TGCGCCAGCAGGACAGCGACCCTCACCGGGGAGCTGTTTTTT
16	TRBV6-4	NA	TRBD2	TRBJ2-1	CASSPGTSGQYNEQFF	TGTGCCAGCAGTCCGGGGACTAGCGGACAGTACAATGAGCAGTTCTTC
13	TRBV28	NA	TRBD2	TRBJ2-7	CASTSGTPYEQYF	TGTGCCAGCACCAGCGGGACCCCCTACGAGCAGTACTTC
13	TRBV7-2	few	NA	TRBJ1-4	CASSWGSNEKLFF	TGTGCCAGCAGCTGGGGCAGTAATGAAAAACTGTTTTTT
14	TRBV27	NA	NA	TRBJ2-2	CASSPTGYTGELFF	TGTGCCAGCAGTCCAACAGGGTACACCGGGGAGCTGTTTTTT
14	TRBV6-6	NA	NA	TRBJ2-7	CASSRDQVNYEQYF	TGTGCCAGCAGCCGCGACCAGGTCAACTACGAGCAGTACTTC
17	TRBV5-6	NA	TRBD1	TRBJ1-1	CASSSGTGSLLSMQAFF	TGTGCCAGCAGCTCCGGGACAGGGAGCTTACTTTCGATGCAAGCTTTCTTT
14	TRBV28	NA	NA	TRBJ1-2	CASSLAGVNYGYTF	TGTGCCAGCAGTTTGGCCGGGGTTAACTATGGCTACACCTTC
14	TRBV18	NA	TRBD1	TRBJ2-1	CASSIGTGGDEQFF	TGTGCCAGCTCAATCGGTACAGGGGGAGATGAGCAGTTCTTC
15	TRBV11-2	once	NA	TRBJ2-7	CASSLVWGLHYEQYF	TGTGCCAGCAGCTTAGTTTGGGGGCTCCACTACGAGCAGTACTTC
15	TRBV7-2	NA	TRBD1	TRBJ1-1	CASSTRQGSDTEAFF	TGTGCCAGCAGCACCCGACAGGGAAGTGACACTGAAGCTTTCTTT
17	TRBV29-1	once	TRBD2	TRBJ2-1	CSTVGAGGGAFSNEQFF	TGTAGTACGGTTGGGGCCGGCGGGGGGGCGTTTAGCAATGAGCAGTTCTTC
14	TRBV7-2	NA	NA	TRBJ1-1	CASSFNREGTEAFF	TGTGCCAGCAGCTTTAACAGGGAAGGTACTGAAGCTTTCTTT
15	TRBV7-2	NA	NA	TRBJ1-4	CASSLVSGGGEKLFF	TGTGCCAGCAGCCTGGTAAGCGGCGGAGGTGAAAAACTGTTTTTT
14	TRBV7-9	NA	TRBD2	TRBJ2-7	CASSLSGSGYEQYF	TGTGCCAGCAGTCTGAGCGGGAGTGGCTACGAGCAGTACTTC
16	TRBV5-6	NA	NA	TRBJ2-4	CASSLLVGAAKNIQYF	TGTGCCAGCAGCTTGTTGGTGGGGGCCGCCAAAAACATTCAGTACTTC
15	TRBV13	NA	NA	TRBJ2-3	CASSFYGSSTDTQYF	TGTGCCAGCAGCTTTTATGGCTCTAGCACAGATACGCAGTATTTT
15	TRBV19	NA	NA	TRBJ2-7	CASSEGATGEYEQYF	TGTGCCAGTAGTGAGGGCGCGACTGGGGAATACGAGCAGTACTTC
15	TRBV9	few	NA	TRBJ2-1	CASSTGGAAYNEQFF	TGTGCCAGCAGCACTGGGGGGGCGGCCTACAATGAGCAGTTCTTC
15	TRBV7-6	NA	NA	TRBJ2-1	CASTSAATSYNEQFF	TGTGCCAGCACCTCCGCGGCGACCTCCTACAATGAGCAGTTCTTC
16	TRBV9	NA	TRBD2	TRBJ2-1	CASSASGLGYNNEQFF	TGTGCCAGCAGCGCGTCGGGACTAGGGTACAATAATGAGCAGTTCTTC
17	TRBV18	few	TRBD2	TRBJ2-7	CASSPGPGLAGLYEQYF	TGTGCCAGCTCACCAGGCCCGGGACTAGCGGGCCTCTACGAGCAGTACTTC
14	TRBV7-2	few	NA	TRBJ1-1	CASSGIRGNTEAFF	TGTGCCAGCAGCGGGATCAGGGGTAACACTGAAGCTTTCTTT
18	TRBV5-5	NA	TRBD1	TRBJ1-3	CASSWGPPGQGSGNTIYF	TGTGCCAGCAGCTGGGGGCCACCGGGACAGGGCTCTGGAAACACCATATATTTT
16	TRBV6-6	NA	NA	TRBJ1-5	CASSPSKTGGNQPQHF	TGTGCCAGCAGCCCTAGCAAGACGGGAGGCAATCAGCCCCAGCATTTT
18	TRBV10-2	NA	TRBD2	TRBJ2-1	CASSAGTSGLISGDEQFF	TGCGCCAGCAGCGCCGGGACTAGCGGGCTCATTTCGGGGGATGAGCAGTTCTTC
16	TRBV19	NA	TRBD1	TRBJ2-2	CASSRQGAEAGGELFF	TGTGCCAGTAGCAGACAGGGGGCGGAGGCGGGCGGGGAGCTGTTTTTT
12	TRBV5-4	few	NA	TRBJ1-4	CASSDRNEKLFF	TGTGCCAGCAGCGACAGAAATGAAAAACTGTTTTTT
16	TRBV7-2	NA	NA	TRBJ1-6	CASSDRRGGKNSPLHF	TGTGCCAGCAGCGACCGACGGGGGGGAAAAAATTCACCCCTCCACTTT
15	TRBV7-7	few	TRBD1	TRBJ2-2	CASSPRTGGTGELFF	TGTGCCAGCAGCCCAAGGACAGGGGGCACCGGGGAGCTGTTTTTT
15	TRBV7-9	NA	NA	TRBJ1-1	CASSLELGGDTEAFF	TGTGCCAGCAGCTTAGAGTTGGGGGGGGACACTGAAGCTTTCTTT
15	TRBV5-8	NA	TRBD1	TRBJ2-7	CASSGQGANSYEQYF	TGTGCCAGCAGCGGACAGGGGGCGAACTCGTACGAGCAGTACTTC
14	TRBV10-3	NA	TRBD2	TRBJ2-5	CATDYSGRQETQYF	TGTGCCACAGATTATAGCGGGCGCCAAGAGACCCAGTACTTC
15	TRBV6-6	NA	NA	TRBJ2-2	CASSGGLSNTGELFF	TGTGCCAGCAGTGGGGGACTCTCGAACACCGGGGAGCTGTTTTTT
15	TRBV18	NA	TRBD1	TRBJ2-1	CASSPGDRVYNEQFF	TGTGCCAGCTCACCAGGGGACAGGGTGTACAATGAGCAGTTCTTC
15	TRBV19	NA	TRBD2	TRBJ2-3	CASSIQGSVGGAAYF	TGTGCCAGTAGTATCCAGGGTAGTGTCGGGGGGGCCGCGTATTTT
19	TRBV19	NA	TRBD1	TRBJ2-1	CASSIPGGGPGPRHNEQFF	TGTGCCAGTAGTATCCCAGGGGGCGGACCGGGACCACGCCACAATGAGCAGTTCTTC
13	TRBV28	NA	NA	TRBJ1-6	CASSLAGNSPLHF	TGTGCCAGCAGTTTGGCCGGGAATTCACCCCTCCACTTT
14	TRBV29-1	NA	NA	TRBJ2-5	CSVEGGALQETQYF	TGCAGCGTTGAGGGGGGGGCTCTCCAAGAGACCCAGTACTTC
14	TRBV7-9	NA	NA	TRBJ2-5	CSSSLDLSGETQYF	TGTTCCAGCAGCTTAGACCTATCCGGAGAGACCCAGTACTTC
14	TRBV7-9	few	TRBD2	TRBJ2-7	CASSELGLAYEQYF	TGTGCCAGCAGCGAACTGGGACTAGCCTACGAGCAGTACTTC
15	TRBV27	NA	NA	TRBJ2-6	CASSPRGSGANVLTF	TGTGCCAGCAGTCCCAGGGGTTCTGGGGCCAACGTCCTGACTTTC
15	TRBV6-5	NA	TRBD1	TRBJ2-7	CASSSTGGAGYEQYF	TGTGCCAGCAGCTCCACAGGGGGCGCAGGCTACGAGCAGTACTTC
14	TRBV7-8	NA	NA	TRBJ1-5	CASSLDRVHQPQHF	TGTGCCAGCAGCTTAGACAGGGTCCATCAGCCCCAGCATTTT
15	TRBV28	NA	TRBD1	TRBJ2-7	CASRTQGEWDYEQYF	TGTGCCAGCAGAACACAGGGGGAATGGGACTACGAGCAGTACTTC
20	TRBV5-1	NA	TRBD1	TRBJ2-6	CASSLVGAGGRYSGANVLTF	TGCGCCAGCAGCTTAGTCGGTGCAGGGGGTAGATACTCTGGGGCCAACGTCCTGACTTTC
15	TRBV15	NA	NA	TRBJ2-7	CATSSGGGTNFVGDF	TGTGCCACCAGCAGCGGAGGAGGGACCAACTTCGTGGGGGACTTC